These T cell receptor beta chains were read from a single sample in a study of T cell responses to AZD1222 COVID-19 vaccine. Here immunoSEQ multiplex PCR was the method, and the copy in TCRdb shows in-frame clones only, minus some. The repertoire holds 55,000 to 75,000 clones, with roughly 89% as singletons. The sample consisted of peripheral blood, taken on day 0 of AZD1222 vaccination. These receptors all come from an adult in good health. Both conserved end residues are part of each CDR3. Fields, in order: J gene, D gene, V gene, clone size, CDR3 DNA, CDR3 protein. A D gene is named only where the DNA matches it firmly. Size tells how often a clone was seen (once, few, many) or the class of an expanded clone, and some rows leave it out.

>TRBJ2-1|TRBD2|TRBV7-2|NA
TGTGCCAGCAGCTTAAGGACTAGCGGTCTGATGGAGCAGTTCTTC
CASSLRTSGLMEQFF
>TRBJ2-7|TRBD2|TRBV3-1/TRBV3-2|NA
TGTGCCAGCAGCCAAAAGGGAGTAGCGGGGCCATACGAGCAGTACTTC
CASSQKGVAGPYEQYF
>TRBJ1-2|NA|TRBV7-2|NA
TGTGCCAGCAGCCCCCAGAAGGCAGCTAACTATGGCTACACCTTC
CASSPQKAANYGYTF
>TRBJ1-1|NA|TRBV30|NA
TGTGCCTGGAGTGTATCAGATGAAGCTTTCTTT
CAWSVSDEAFF
>TRBJ1-5|NA|TRBV2|NA
TGTGCCAGCAGTGTAACGAGGCGTTCCAATCAGCCCCAGCATTTT
CASSVTRRSNQPQHF
>TRBJ2-7|TRBD1|TRBV6-5|NA
TGTGCCAGCAGTTCCCGGACAGGGGGGTCCTACGAGCAGTACTTC
CASSSRTGGSYEQYF
>TRBJ1-2|NA|TRBV5-5|NA
TGTGCCAGCAGCTTGGTTCAACATGATGAGAATTTC
CASSLVQHDENF
>TRBJ1-5|NA|TRBV12-5|NA
TGTGCTAGTGGTTTCTCGCTATTCTCGACAGGTTATAGCAATCAGCCCCAGCATTTT
CASGFSLFSTGYSNQPQHF
>TRBJ1-2|NA|TRBV7-9|NA
TGTGCCAGCAGCCAACAGGGATTCTATGGCTACACCTTC
CASSQQGFYGYTF
>TRBJ1-2|TRBD1|TRBV19|once
TGTGCCAGTAGTCCGGACAGGGCCCACAGATATGGCTACACCTTC
CASSPDRAHRYGYTF
>TRBJ2-2|NA|TRBV18|NA
TGTGCCAGCTCACCAGACGCCGGGGAGCTGTTTTTT
CASSPDAGELFF
>TRBJ2-7|TRBD1|TRBV18|once
TGTGCCAGCTCACCGGACAGGGGGAACGAGCAGTACTTC
CASSPDRGNEQYF
>TRBJ1-3|NA|TRBV18|NA
TGTGCCAGCTCCCGCGAGGCAAGCTCTGGAAACACCATATATTTT
CASSREASSGNTIYF
>TRBJ1-2|TRBD1|TRBV7-2|NA
TGTGCCAGCAGCCTGGCGGACAGGGGAAACTATGGCTACACCTTC
CASSLADRGNYGYTF
>TRBJ2-5|NA|TRBV5-1|few
TGCGCCAGCAGCTTAGGCTCTACCCTGGGGACCCAGTACTTC
CASSLGSTLGTQYF
>TRBJ2-3|TRBD2|TRBV7-3|NA
TGTGCCAGCAGCATTAGCGGGGGAGACACAGATACGCAGTATTTT
CASSISGGDTDTQYF
>TRBJ1-1|NA|TRBV3-1/TRBV3-2|NA
TGTGCCAGCTCCCAAGGTATCTACACTGAAGCTTTCTTT
CASSQGIYTEAFF
>TRBJ2-7|NA|TRBV5-1|NA
TGCGCCAGCAGCTCGGACAGTCCTCCTCACTACGAGCAGTACTTC
CASSSDSPPHYEQYF
>TRBJ2-5|NA|TRBV5-6|once
TGTGCCAGCAGCTTGTTTACTAGCCCGTACCAAGAGACCCAGTACTTC
CASSLFTSPYQETQYF
>TRBJ1-4|NA|TRBV19|NA
TGTGCCAGTAGTCTGGACTATAATGAAAAACTGTTTTTT
CASSLDYNEKLFF
>TRBJ1-1|TRBD1|TRBV5-5|NA
TGTGCCAGCAGCGTGACAGGGGAGACTGAAGCTTTCTTT
CASSVTGETEAFF
>TRBJ1-5|TRBD1|TRBV5-1|NA
TGCGCCAGCAGCTTTTGGACAGGTCCTAATCAGCCCCAGCATTTT
CASSFWTGPNQPQHF
>TRBJ2-7|NA|TRBV18|NA
TGTGCCAGCTCCCCGAGTGAGGGAAGCGAGCAGTACTTC
CASSPSEGSEQYF
>TRBJ1-4|NA|TRBV18|NA
TGTGCCAGCTCACCTGAACCTAGCAGTGAAAAACTGTTTTTT
CASSPEPSSEKLFF
>TRBJ1-2|TRBD1|TRBV29-1|few
TGCAGCGTCCACAGGGGCGGCGGCTACACCTTC
CSVHRGGGYTF
>TRBJ1-2|NA|TRBV9|NA
TGTGCCAGCAGTACGAGGGGTTCCTATGGCTACACCTTC
CASSTRGSYGYTF
>TRBJ1-4|NA|TRBV6-6|once
TGTGCCAGCAGTCCCGAAGGGTATGAAAAACTGTTTTTT
CASSPEGYEKLFF
>TRBJ1-1|NA|TRBV14|NA
TGTGCCAGCAGCCAAGGTTTAAGGGGAAGAGCTTTCTTT
CASSQGLRGRAFF
>TRBJ1-1|NA|TRBV5-1|few
TGCGCCAGCAGCTCCACAGGGAACATGAACACTGAAGCTTTCTTT
CASSSTGNMNTEAFF
>TRBJ2-6|NA|TRBV7-8|NA
TGTGCCAGCAGCGCAAACCTGGCGGGGGGGGCCAACGTCCTGACTTTC
CASSANLAGGANVLTF
>TRBJ1-6|NA|TRBV6-5|once
TGTGCCAGCAGTTCCTACCTGACCCCCGATTCACCCCTCCACTTT
CASSSYLTPDSPLHF
>TRBJ1-5|NA|TRBV2|NA
TGTGCCAGCAGTACAGGGAATTCATATCAGCCCCAGCATTTT
CASSTGNSYQPQHF
>TRBJ2-2|TRBD1|TRBV5-1|NA
TGCGCCAGCAGCTCTGTCGGGACAGGGGCGAGCGGCGGGGAGCTGTTTTTT
CASSSVGTGASGGELFF
>TRBJ2-2|NA|TRBV2|once
TGTGCCAGCAGGGACGACAGCCCCGGGGAGCTGTTTTTT
CASRDDSPGELFF
>TRBJ1-1|NA|TRBV6-5|NA
TGTGCCAGCAGTTACTCGAGAAACACTGAAGCTTTCTTT
CASSYSRNTEAFF
>TRBJ1-2|TRBD1|TRBV6-5|NA
TGTGCCAGCAGAACATCACAGGGGAGCGCCTATGGCTACACCTTC
CASRTSQGSAYGYTF
>TRBJ1-5|NA|TRBV2|NA
TGTGCCAGCAGCCCCAGGGCAGTGTCTTCTTCTATGGGCAATCAGCCCCAGCATTTT
CASSPRAVSSSMGNQPQHF
>TRBJ2-3|TRBD2|TRBV4-2|NA
TGTGCCAGCAGCCAAGCCTCAGCGGGGGCTAGCACAGATACGCAGTATTTT
CASSQASAGASTDTQYF
>TRBJ2-5|NA|TRBV11-2|NA
TGTGCCAGCGCAGGGGGGGTCCAAGAGACCCAGTACTTC
CASAGGVQETQYF
>TRBJ1-1|NA|TRBV6-1|NA
TGTGCCAGCAGTGAATTCGGGGTTGACACTGAAGCTTTCTTT
CASSEFGVDTEAFF
>TRBJ2-3|TRBD2|TRBV29-1|NA
TGCAGCGCCCTGGCTAGCGGGGGGGCCGTGTCAGATACGCAGTATTTT
CSALASGGAVSDTQYF
>TRBJ1-3|NA|TRBV29-1|NA
TGCAGCGTGGACCCCGGGGGCTCTGGAAACACCATATATTTT
CSVDPGGSGNTIYF
>TRBJ1-1|NA|TRBV27|NA
TGTGCCAGCAGTTTAATCACAGGGATAAACACTGAAGCTTTCTTT
CASSLITGINTEAFF
>TRBJ1-5|TRBD1|TRBV12-5|NA
TGTGCTAGTGGTCGTCCCGGGACAGGGATGGAGCCCCAGCATTTT
CASGRPGTGMEPQHF
>TRBJ2-5|NA|TRBV7-9|few
TGTGCCAGCAGCTTAGCAGAGACCCAGTACTTC
CASSLAETQYF
>TRBJ2-5|NA|TRBV3-1/TRBV3-2|NA
TGTGCCAGCACCATTTCTCGGGGGCCCCAGACCCAGTACTTC
CASTISRGPQTQYF
>TRBJ1-6|TRBD1|TRBV4-1|NA
TGCGCCAGCAGCCTCCAGGGGGACTATTCACCCCTCCACTTT
CASSLQGDYSPLHF
>TRBJ2-7|TRBD1|TRBV12-3/TRBV12-4|NA
TGTGCCAGCAGTTTTCACAGGGGGCGCGAGCAGTACTTC
CASSFHRGREQYF
>TRBJ2-3|NA|TRBV7-2|NA
TGTGCCAGCAGCTGGGACTGGAACACAGATACGCAGTATTTT
CASSWDWNTDTQYF
>TRBJ1-3|NA|TRBV6-5|once
TGTGCCAGCTTATCCAATGGAAACACCATATATTTT
CASLSNGNTIYF
>TRBJ2-7|NA|TRBV6-5|NA
TGTGCCAGCAGTTACTCGTTCAACAGAAACTACGAGCAGTACTTC
CASSYSFNRNYEQYF
>TRBJ2-7|TRBD1|TRBV5-4|once
TGTGCCAGCAGCCGACAGGGTACGGACGAGCAGTACTTC
CASSRQGTDEQYF
>TRBJ1-5|NA|TRBV19|once
TGTGCCAGTAAGACCGATTATAGCAATCAGCCCCAGCATTTT
CASKTDYSNQPQHF
>TRBJ2-5|TRBD2|TRBV3-1/TRBV3-2|once
TGTGCCAGCAGCCAAGGGCTAGCGGGGAATCAAGAGACCCAGTACTTC
CASSQGLAGNQETQYF
>TRBJ2-2|TRBD1|TRBV9|once
TGTGCCAGCAGCACCGGACAGGGCCACACCGGGGAGCTGTTTTTT
CASSTGQGHTGELFF
>TRBJ2-7|NA|TRBV5-1|NA
TGCGCCAGCAGCTTGACACCCACGGGCGACGAGCAGTACTTC
CASSLTPTGDEQYF
>TRBJ2-3|NA|TRBV27|NA
TGTGCCAGCAGTTTTGGGGCAGGGGGGACAGATACGCAGTATTTT
CASSFGAGGTDTQYF
>TRBJ1-6|NA|TRBV14|NA
TGTGCCAGCAGCCAAGGGAATTGGGTTAGGAATTCACCCCTCCACTTT
CASSQGNWVRNSPLHF
>TRBJ2-4|NA|TRBV12-1|NA
TGTGCCAGCAGCACAACAAGTATTCAAGACAACATTCAGTACTTC
CASSTTSIQDNIQYF
>TRBJ1-3|NA|TRBV18|NA
TGTGCCAGCTCACCATCCTTCGGGGGAAACACCATATATTTT
CASSPSFGGNTIYF